These T cell receptor beta chains were read from a single sample in a study of T-cell reconstitution after alpha-beta-depleted transplantation in children. TCRdb reprocessed the PCR reads with MiXCR, giving one entry per CDR3 protein. The sample has about 510,000 distinct CDR3 sequences, 11% seen once. Material: PBMCs, mostly from graft donor cells, obtained 180 days after TCRalphabeta/CD19-depleted stem cell transplant. The receptors here all came from a female patient aged 2-9 years who had a stem cell transplant for aplastic anemia, so the T cells may come from the graft donor. Each CDR3 is given with its conserved first and last residue. A D gene is named only where the DNA matches it firmly. Not all rows give a size; the values are once, few, many and, for expanded clones, a class.

clone_size | j_call | d_call | v_call | cdr3_nt | cdr3_aa
. | TRBJ2-5 | . | TRBV5-6 | TGTGCCAGCAGCTTGGCCGCGGGAGAGACCCAGTACTTC | CASSLAAGETQYF
few | TRBJ2-1 | TRBD2 | TRBV6-5 | TGTGCCAGCAGTTACTGTGACTCTAGCGGGGCGTCCTACAATGAGCAGTTCTTC | CASSYCDSSGASYNEQFF
. | TRBJ2-1 | . | TRBV5-6 | TGTGCCAGCAGCAGGTCTAGCAGGGCCTACAATGAGCAGTTCTTC | CASSRSSRAYNEQFF
. | TRBJ1-3 | . | TRBV7-8 | TGTGCCAGCAGCCCCCCATTAAACACCATATATTTT | CASSPPLNTIYF
. | TRBJ1-1 | . | TRBV5-5 | TGTGCCAGCAGCTTGGCACAGAGAAGCACTGAAGCTTTCTTT | CASSLAQRSTEAFF
. | TRBJ2-1 | TRBD2 | TRBV24-1 | TGTGCCACCAGTGACCAGGGACTAGTGGGATCCTACAATGAGCAGTTCTTC | CATSDQGLVGSYNEQFF
few | TRBJ1-1 | TRBD1 | TRBV18 | TGTGCCAGCTCACTGGACAGGGATTCGACTGAAGCTTTCTTT | CASSLDRDSTEAFF
. | TRBJ2-5 | . | TRBV30 | TGTGCCTGGAGTGCAGGGGTTGGGCAAGAGACCCAGTACTTC | CAWSAGVGQETQYF
. | TRBJ2-1 | . | TRBV5-4 | TGTGCCAGCAGCTTGGAAGTCGGGGGCCCCTCCTACAATGAGCAGTTCTTC | CASSLEVGGPSYNEQFF
many | TRBJ2-2 | . | TRBV12-3/TRBV12-4 | TGTGCCAGCAGTTTGAGGGTTTACACCGGGGAGCTGTTTTTT | CASSLRVYTGELFF
. | TRBJ2-7 | . | TRBV20-1 | TGCAGTGCTAGAGGGCCTAGCGCTTCCTACGAGCAGTACTTC | CSARGPSASYEQYF
. | TRBJ2-3 | TRBD2 | TRBV24-1 | TGTGCCACCAGACTAGCGGGGCTGCAGTATTTT | CATRLAGLQYF
. | TRBJ2-1 | TRBD2 | TRBV12-3/TRBV12-4 | TGTGCCAGCAGTCTCTCGTTGGGACTAGCGAGGGATGAGCAGTTCTTC | CASSLSLGLARDEQFF